This T cell receptor (beta chain) was sequenced for a study of tumor-infiltrating lymphocytes in glioblastoma multiforme. Study observations and caveats: Clone frequencies may be distorted by unequal TCR transcripts per cell.

This CDR3 spans 11 amino acids. This clonotype has just one count. Its antigen is unknown. TCRB libraries came from RNA via three nested multiplex PCR rounds. No unique molecular identifiers were described for these TCRB libraries. TCRdb redid the calling of the multiplex PCR reads with MiXCR, one entry per CDR3 protein. This table has 30,000 or so distinct CDR3 sequences, roughly two thirds appearing once. The chain links TRBV12-3 or TRBV12-4 to TRBJ2-3, with no clear D. The sample consisted of brain tumor tissue. This TCR was recovered from a male donor with glioblastoma. In nucleotides, the CDR3 is TGTGACAACAGCGTAGCAGATACGCAGTATTTT. Translated, it gives CDNSVADTQYF.